Listed here are 5 T cell receptor beta chains from one sample, sequenced in a study of spatial heterogeneity in lung cancer. Findings and caveats of the study: Within tumors, counts of expanded alpha and beta TCRs tracked tumor mutation counts.

Time point described: sample taken at primary tumor resection. MiXCR was run by TCRdb on the 5' RACE reads, yielding one entry per CDR3 protein. The sample has some 100,000 distinct CDR3 sequences, approximately 4.4% seen once. Antigens for these TCRs are unknown. Sequencing was performed on lung tumor tissue, taken at surgery. These receptors came from a male donor with early-stage non-small cell lung cancer.

The chain couples TRBV25-1 to TRBJ2-3; 9 bases map to TRBD2. The CDR3 runs to 18 residues. Germline trimming cut 1 base from V and 4 bases from J; bases unmatched to any gene: 12. The germline V gene has CDR1 MGHDK and CDR2 SYGVNS. DNA of the CDR3: TGTGCCAGCAGTGAATTCGTGTGGCGGGAGGGCCCGGCAGATACGCAGTATTTT. This codes for CASSEFVWREGPADTQYF.

This clonotype was counted ten times or more. The chain links TRBV20-1 to TRBJ2-3; a weak D match, TRBD2 (6 bases). Deletions cut 7 bases from V and 5 bases from J, with 19 bases between. The CDR3 is made up of 14 amino acids. Germline values: CDR1 DFQATT, CDR2 SNEGSKA (reference sequence). The CDR3 DNA sequence: TGCAGTGGAAGTCCCCGGGAGCTGGAAGATACGCAGTATTTT. Amino acids: CSGSPRELEDTQYF.

In its sample, this clonotype was seen many times. The chain joins TRBV7-9 to TRBJ2-1; maybe TRBD2 (6 bases). This CDR3 has 15 amino acids. Trimming stripped 5 bases from V and 2 bases from J, with 13 bases between. The germline CDR1 and CDR2 sequences are SEHNR and FQNEAQ (reference sequence). CDR3 DNA: TGTGCCAGCAGCCCGAGCGGGTCAGCCTACAATGAGCAGTTCTTC. It yields the protein CASSPSGSAYNEQFF.

About this clonotype: A much larger clone is a single base away; this may be a read error. J is TRBJ2-7 and V is TRBV6-1, with D possibly being TRBD1 (5 bases). Germline CDR1 reads MNHNS; CDR2 reads SASEGT. V was clipped by 6 bases and J by 6 bases, with 21 bases between them. This CDR3 region has 15 residues. CDR3 amino acids: CASSSEGAETGEQYF. The CDR3 nucleotides are TGTGCCAGCAGCTCCGAAGGGGCTGAGACGGGCGAGCAGTACTTC.

At least ten counts were recorded for this clonotype. The rearrangement links TRBV7-9 to TRBJ2-1; D ambiguous. Trimming left V 5 bases short and J 5 bases short, with 19 bases between. Germline V CDR1 and CDR2: SEHNR, FQNEAQ (reference sequence). This CDR3 is 16 amino acids long. CDR3 amino acids: CASSERPLPGDNEQFF. DNA of the CDR3: TGTGCCAGCAGCGAACGACCCCTGCCTGGGGACAATGAGCAGTTCTTC.